This TCR beta chain derives from a study of early T cells in non-severe SARS-CoV-2 infection. Unique molecular identifiers were added to individual cDNA molecules. Using its own MiXCR run on the 5' RACE reads, TCRdb lists one record per CDR3 protein. Found here are roughly 80,000 distinct CDR3 sequences, approximately 10% of them singletons; the top ten hold 12%. This clonotype was counted between two and nine times. The antigen remains undetermined. Points from the study as a whole: Private and CD4 specificities were missed by VDJdb matching, skewed to anti-spike CD8.

Germline assignment: CDR1 PRHDT and CDR2 FYEKMQ (reference sequence). With 0 bases clipped from V and 4 bases from J, the junction kept 4 bases outside the gene matches. The CDR3 extends over 15 amino acids. Sequences were derived from whole blood, sampled at baseline. The chain joins TRBV13 to TRBJ1-1; TRBD1 aligns across 8 bases. The TCR originated in an adult who was a healthcare worker with PCR-confirmed SARS-CoV-2 infection or an uninfected control (not recorded which). CDR3 region: CASSLGTGVITEAFF. DNA of the CDR3: TGTGCCAGCAGCTTAGGGACAGGGGTTATCACTGAAGCTTTCTTT.